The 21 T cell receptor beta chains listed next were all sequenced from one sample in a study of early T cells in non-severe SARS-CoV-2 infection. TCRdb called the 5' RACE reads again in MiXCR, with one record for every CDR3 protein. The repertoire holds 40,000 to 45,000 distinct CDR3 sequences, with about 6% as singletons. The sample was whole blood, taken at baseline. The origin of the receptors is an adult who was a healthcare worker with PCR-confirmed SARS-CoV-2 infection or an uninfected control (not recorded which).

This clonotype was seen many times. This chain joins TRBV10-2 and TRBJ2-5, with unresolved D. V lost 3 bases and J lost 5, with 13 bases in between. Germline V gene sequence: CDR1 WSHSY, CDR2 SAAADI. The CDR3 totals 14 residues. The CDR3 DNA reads TGCGCCAGCAGTGATCTTCCCAGTGGTGAGACCCAGTACTTC. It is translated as CASSDLPSGETQYF.

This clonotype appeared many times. The CDR3 loop reads CASSSVGLNAYEQYF. The DNA of the CDR3 is TGTGCCAGCAGTTCGGTAGGACTAAACGCCTACGAGCAGTACTTC. The chain is built from TRBV27 and TRBJ2-7; possibly TRBD2 for D (6 bases). V was cut by 4 bases and J by 2 bases, with 15 bases left in between. CDR1 is MNHEY, CDR2 SMNVEV, per germline (reference sequence). The CDR3 covers 15 residues.

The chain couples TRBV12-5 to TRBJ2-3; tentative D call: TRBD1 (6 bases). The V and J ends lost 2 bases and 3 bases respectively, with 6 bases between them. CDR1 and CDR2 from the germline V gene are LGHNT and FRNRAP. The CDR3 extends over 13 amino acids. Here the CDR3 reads CASGLTGTDTQYF. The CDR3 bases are TGTGCTAGTGGTTTGACAGGGACAGATACGCAGTATTTT.

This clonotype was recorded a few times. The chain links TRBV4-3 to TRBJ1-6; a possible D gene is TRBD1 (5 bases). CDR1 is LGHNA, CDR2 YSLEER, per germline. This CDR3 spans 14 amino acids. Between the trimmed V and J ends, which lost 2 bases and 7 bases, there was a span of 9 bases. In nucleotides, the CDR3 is TGCGCCAGCAGCCAACAGGGAGGGAATTCACCCCTCCACTTT. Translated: CASSQQGGNSPLHF.

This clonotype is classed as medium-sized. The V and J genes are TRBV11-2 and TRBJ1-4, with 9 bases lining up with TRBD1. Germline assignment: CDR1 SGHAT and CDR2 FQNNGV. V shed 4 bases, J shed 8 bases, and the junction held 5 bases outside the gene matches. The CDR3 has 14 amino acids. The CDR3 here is CASSWRTGEEKLFF. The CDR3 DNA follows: TGTGCCAGCAGCTGGAGGACAGGGGAGGAAAAACTGTTTTTT. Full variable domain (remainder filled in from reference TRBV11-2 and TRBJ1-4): EAGVAQSPRYKIIEKRQSVAFWCNPISGHATLYWYQQILGQGPKLLIQFQNNGVVDDSQLPKDRFSAERLKGVDSTLKIQPAKLEDSAVYLCASSWRTGEEKLFFGSGTQLSVL.

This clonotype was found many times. Here the CDR3 reads CASSLTGNSPLHF. The CDR3 DNA reads as TGTGCCAGCAGTTTAACAGGCAATTCACCCCTCCACTTT. The chain links TRBV12-3 or TRBV12-4 to TRBJ1-6; weak D call: TRBD1 (5 bases). The CDR3 is 13 residues long. Trimming shortened V by 2 bases and J by 7 bases, and 6 bases separated the two germline ends.

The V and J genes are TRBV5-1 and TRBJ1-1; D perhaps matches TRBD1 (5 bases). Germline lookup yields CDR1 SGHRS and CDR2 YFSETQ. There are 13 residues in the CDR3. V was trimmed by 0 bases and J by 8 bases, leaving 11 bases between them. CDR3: CASSLAAGLEAFF. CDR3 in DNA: TGCGCCAGCAGCTTGGCGGCAGGGCTAGAAGCTTTCTTT.

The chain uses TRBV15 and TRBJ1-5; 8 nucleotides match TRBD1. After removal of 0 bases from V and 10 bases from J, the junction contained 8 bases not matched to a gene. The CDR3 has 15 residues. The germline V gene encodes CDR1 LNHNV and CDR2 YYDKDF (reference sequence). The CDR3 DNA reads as TGTGCCACCAGCAGAGATCGGGCAGGGGGCGAACCCCAGCATTTT. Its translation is CATSRDRAGGEPQHF.

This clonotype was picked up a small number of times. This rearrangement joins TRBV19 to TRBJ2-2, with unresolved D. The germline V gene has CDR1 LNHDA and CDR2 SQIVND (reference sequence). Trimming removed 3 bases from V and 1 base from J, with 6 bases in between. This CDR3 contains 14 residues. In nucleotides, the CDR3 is TGTGCCAGTAGTATCCACAGGAACACCGGGGAGCTGTTTTTT. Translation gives CASSIHRNTGELFF.

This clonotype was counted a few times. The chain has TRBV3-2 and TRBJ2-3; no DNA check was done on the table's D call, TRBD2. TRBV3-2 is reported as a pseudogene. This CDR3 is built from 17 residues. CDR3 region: CASSQGKTSGAPDTQYF. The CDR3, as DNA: TGTGCCAGCAGCCAAGGAAAGACTAGCGGGGCCCCAGATACGCAGTATTTT.

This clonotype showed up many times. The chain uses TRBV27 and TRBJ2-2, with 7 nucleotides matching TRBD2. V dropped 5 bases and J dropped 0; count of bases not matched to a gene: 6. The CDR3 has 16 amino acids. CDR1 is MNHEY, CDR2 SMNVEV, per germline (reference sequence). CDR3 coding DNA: TGTGCCAGCAGTGGGAGGGGCACCACGAACACCGGGGAGCTGTTTTTT. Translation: CASSGRGTTNTGELFF.

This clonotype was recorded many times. The DNA of the CDR3 is TGTGCCAGCAGTGAACTTGGGGACACCTCCTACGAGCAGTACTTC. Residues: CASSELGDTSYEQYF. The V and J genes are TRBV6-1 and TRBJ2-7; weak D call: TRBD1 (6 bases). Trimming took off 2 bases at V and 0 bases at J, with 11 bases between the two ends. CDR3 length equals 15 residues. Germline CDR1 is MNHNS and CDR2 is SASEGT.

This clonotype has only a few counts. The CDR3 bases are TGTGCCAGCAGTTTGAGTATGTCTAGCACAGATACGCAGTATTTT. Translating gives CASSLSMSSTDTQYF. The chain uses TRBV12-3 or TRBV12-4 and TRBJ2-3; D not certain. This CDR3 has 15 residues. The germline V and J ends were trimmed by 3 bases and 0 bases, with 10 bases remaining between them.

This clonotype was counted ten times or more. The chain's CDR3 is CSARDTRSQFF. In DNA form, the CDR3 reads TGCAGTGCTAGAGATACCCGTTCGCAGTTCTTC. This chain connects TRBV20-1 to TRBJ2-1; D gene uncertain. The V end was cut by 0 bases, the J end by 12 bases, with 9 bases between. This CDR3 has 11 residues. Germline V gives CDR1 DFQATT, CDR2 SNEGSKA (reference sequence).

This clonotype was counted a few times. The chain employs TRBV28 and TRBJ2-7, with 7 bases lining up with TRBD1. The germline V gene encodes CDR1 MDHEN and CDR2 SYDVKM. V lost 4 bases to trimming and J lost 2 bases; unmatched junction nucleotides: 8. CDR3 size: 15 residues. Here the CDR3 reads CASSYTGTAPYEQYF. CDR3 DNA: TGTGCCAGCAGTTACACCGGGACAGCCCCCTACGAGCAGTACTTC.

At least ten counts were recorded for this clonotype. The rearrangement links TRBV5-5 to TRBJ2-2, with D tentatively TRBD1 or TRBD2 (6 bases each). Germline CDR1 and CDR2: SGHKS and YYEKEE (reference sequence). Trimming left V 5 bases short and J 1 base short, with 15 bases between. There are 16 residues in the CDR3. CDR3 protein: CASRFTGAGNTGELFF. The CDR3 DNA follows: TGTGCCAGCAGGTTTACGGGGGCTGGGAACACCGGGGAGCTGTTTTTT. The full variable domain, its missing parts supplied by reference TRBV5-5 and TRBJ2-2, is DAGVTQSPTHLIKTRGQQVTLRCSPISGHKSVSWYQQVLGQGPQFIFQYYEKEERGRGNFPDRFSARQFPNYSSELNVNALLLGDSALYLCASRFTGAGNTGELFFGEGSRLTVL.

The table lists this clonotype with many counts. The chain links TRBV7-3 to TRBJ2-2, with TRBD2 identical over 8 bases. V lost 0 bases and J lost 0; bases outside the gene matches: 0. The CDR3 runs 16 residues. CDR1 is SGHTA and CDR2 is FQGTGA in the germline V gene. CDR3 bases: TGTGCCAGCAGCTTAACCGGGGGGGCGAACACCGGGGAGCTGTTTTTT. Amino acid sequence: CASSLTGGANTGELFF. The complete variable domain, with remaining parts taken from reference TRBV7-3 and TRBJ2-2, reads GAGVSQTPSNKVTEKGKYVELRCDPISGHTALYWYRQSLGQGPEFLIYFQGTGAADDSGLPNDRFFAVRPEGSVSTLKIQRTERGDSAVYLCASSLTGGANTGELFFGEGSRLTVL.

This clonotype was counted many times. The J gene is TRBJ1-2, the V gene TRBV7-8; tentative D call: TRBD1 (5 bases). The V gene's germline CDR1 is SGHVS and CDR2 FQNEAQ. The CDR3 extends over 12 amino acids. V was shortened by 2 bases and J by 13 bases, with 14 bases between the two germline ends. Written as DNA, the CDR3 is TGTGCCAGCAGCTTAAACCGGGACCCAAGCACCTTC. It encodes CASSLNRDPSTF.

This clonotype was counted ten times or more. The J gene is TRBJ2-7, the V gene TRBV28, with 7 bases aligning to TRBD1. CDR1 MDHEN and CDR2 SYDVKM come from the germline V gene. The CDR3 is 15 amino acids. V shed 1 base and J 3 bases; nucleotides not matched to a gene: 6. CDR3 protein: CASSLYRQGNYEQYF. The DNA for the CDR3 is TGTGCCAGCAGTTTATACCGACAGGGTAACTACGAGCAGTACTTC.

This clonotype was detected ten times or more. CDR3 coding DNA: TGTGCCAGCTCACCACTTGAGCAGGGGAGGCATTTT. This sequence encodes CASSPLEQGRHF. The chain carries TRBV18 and TRBJ1-5; D perhaps matches TRBD1 (6 bases). Germline CDR1 reads KGHSH; CDR2 reads LQKENI. CDR3 length equals 12 residues. Trimming removed 1 base from V and 15 bases from J, with 13 bases in between. The complete variable domain, with remaining parts taken from reference TRBV18 and TRBJ1-5, reads NAGVMQNPRHLVRRRGQEARLRCSPMKGHSHVYWYRQLPEEGLKFMVYLQKENIIDESGMPKERFSAEFPKEGPSILRIQQVVRGDSAAYFCASSPLEQGRHFGDGTRLSIL.

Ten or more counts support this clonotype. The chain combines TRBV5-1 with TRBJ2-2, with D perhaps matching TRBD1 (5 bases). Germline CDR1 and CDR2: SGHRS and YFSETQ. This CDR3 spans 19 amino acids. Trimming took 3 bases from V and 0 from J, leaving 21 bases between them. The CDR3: CASSSRPTDITTNTGELFF. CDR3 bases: TGCGCCAGCAGCTCACGACCGACAGATATCACTACGAACACCGGGGAGCTGTTTTTT.